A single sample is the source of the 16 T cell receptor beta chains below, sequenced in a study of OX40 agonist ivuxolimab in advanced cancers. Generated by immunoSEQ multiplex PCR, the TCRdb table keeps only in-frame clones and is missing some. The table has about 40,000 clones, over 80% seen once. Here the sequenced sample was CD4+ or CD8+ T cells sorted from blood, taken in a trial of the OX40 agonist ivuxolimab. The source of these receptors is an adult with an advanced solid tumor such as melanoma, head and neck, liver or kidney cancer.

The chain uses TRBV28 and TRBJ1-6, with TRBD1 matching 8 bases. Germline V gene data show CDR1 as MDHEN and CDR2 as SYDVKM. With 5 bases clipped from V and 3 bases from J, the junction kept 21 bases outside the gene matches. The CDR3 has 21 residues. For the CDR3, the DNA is TGTGCCAGCAGTCCCTTTGCTCAGGGGGCCCTTTTCACAATCTATAATTCACCCCTCCACTTT. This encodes CASSPFAQGALFTIYNSPLHF. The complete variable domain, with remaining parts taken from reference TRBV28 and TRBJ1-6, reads DVKVTQSSRYLVKRTGEKVFLECVQDMDHENMFWYRQDPGLGLRLIYFSYDVKMKEKGDIPEGYSVSREKKERFSLILESASTNQTSMYLCASSPFAQGALFTIYNSPLHFGNGTRLTVT.

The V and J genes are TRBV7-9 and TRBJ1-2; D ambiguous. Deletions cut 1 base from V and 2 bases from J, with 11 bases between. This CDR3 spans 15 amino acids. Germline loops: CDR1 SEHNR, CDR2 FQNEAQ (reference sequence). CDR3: CASSLGGNFNYGYTF. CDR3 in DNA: TGTGCCAGCAGCTTAGGAGGGAACTTCAACTATGGCTACACCTTC.

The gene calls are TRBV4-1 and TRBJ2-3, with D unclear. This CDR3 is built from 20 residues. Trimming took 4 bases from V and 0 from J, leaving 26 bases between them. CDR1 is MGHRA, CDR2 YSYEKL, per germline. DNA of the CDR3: TGCGCCAGCAGCCCGAAGGCATGGTGGGCGACTCAAGCTAGCACAGATACGCAGTATTTT. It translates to CASSPKAWWATQASTDTQYF.

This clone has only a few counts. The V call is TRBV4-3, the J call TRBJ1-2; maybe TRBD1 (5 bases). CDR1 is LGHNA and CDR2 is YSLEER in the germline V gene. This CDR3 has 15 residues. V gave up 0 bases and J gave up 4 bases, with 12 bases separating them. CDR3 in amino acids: CASSQDRGGFYGYTF. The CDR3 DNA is TGCGCCAGCAGCCAAGATCGGGGGGGATTCTATGGCTACACCTTC.

CDR3 sequence reads: CAIQGLEGLNYGYTF. The CDR3 region has the DNA TGTGCCATACAAGGGCTAGAAGGGCTGAACTATGGCTACACCTTC. The chain uses TRBV2 and TRBJ1-2; D not certain. Trimming took 10 bases from V and 2 from J, leaving 20 bases between them. Germline values: CDR1 SNHLY, CDR2 FYNNEI. CDR3 size: 15 residues. The full variable domain, completed using reference TRBV2 and TRBJ1-2, is EPEVTQTPSHQVTQMGQEVILRCVPISNHLYFYWYRQILGQKVEFLVSFYNNEISEKSEIFDDQFSVERPDGSNFTLKIRSTKLEDSAMYFCAIQGLEGLNYGYTFGSGTRLTVV.

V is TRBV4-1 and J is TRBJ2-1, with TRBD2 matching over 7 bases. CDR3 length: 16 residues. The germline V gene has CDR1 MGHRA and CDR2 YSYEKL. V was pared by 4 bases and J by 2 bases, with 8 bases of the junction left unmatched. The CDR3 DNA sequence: TGCGCCAGCAGCCGAACGCGGGAGATCCCCTACAATGAGCAGTTCTTC. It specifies CASSRTREIPYNEQFF.

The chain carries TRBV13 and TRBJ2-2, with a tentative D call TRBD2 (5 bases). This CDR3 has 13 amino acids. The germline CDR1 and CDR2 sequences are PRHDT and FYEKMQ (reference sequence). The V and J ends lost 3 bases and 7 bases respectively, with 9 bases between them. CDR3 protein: CASSLRGGGELFF. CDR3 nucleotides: TGTGCCAGCAGCTTGCGTGGAGGCGGGGAGCTGTTTTTT.

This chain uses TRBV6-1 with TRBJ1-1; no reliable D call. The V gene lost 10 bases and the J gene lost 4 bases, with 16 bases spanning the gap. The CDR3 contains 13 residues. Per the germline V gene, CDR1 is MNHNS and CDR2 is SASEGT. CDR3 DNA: TGTGCCACACACTGGCCGGTGGGCACTGAAGCTTTCTTT. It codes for CATHWPVGTEAFF.

CDR3 sequence (DNA): TGTGCCAGCAGTTTAGTACAGGTGGGGGATACGCAGTATTTT. Amino acid sequence: CASSLVQVGDTQYF. The rearrangement joins TRBV27 to TRBJ2-3; D might be TRBD1 (5 bases). Germline values: CDR1 MNHEY, CDR2 SMNVEV (reference sequence). V was pared by 2 bases and J by 6 bases, with 12 bases between. This CDR3 has 14 amino acids.

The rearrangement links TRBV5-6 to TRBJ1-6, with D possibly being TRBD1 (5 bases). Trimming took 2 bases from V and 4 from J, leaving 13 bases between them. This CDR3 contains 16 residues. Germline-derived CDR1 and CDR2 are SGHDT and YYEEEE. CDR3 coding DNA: TGTGCCAGCAGCTTCTCGCCAGGGAGTTATAATTCACCCCTCCACTTT. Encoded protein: CASSFSPGSYNSPLHF. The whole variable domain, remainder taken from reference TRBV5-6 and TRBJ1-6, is DAGVTQSPTHLIKTRGQQVTLRCSPKSGHDTVSWYQQALGQGPQFIFQYYEEEERQRGNFPDRFSGHQFPNYSSELNVNALLLGDSALYLCASSFSPGSYNSPLHFGNGTRLTVT.

The CDR3 loop reads CASSYSGSSRRNEQFF. In nucleotides, the CDR3 is TGTGCCAGCAGTTATTCGGGCTCATCCCGGCGCAATGAGCAGTTCTTC. The V gene is TRBV6-7, the J gene TRBJ2-1; D is uncertain. TRBV6-7 falls under the ORF class, with uncertain function. The CDR3 has 16 residues. V dropped 3 bases and J dropped 6 bases, with 18 bases sitting between them.

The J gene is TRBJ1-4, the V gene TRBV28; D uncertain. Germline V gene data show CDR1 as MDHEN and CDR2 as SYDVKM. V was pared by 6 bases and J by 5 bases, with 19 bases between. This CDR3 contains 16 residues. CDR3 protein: CASSPTLLATNEKLFF. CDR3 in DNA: TGTGCCAGCAGCCCTACCCTGCTAGCGACCAATGAAAAACTGTTTTTT. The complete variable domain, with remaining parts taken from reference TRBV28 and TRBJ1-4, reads DVKVTQSSRYLVKRTGEKVFLECVQDMDHENMFWYRQDPGLGLRLIYFSYDVKMKEKGDIPEGYSVSREKKERFSLILESASTNQTSMYLCASSPTLLATNEKLFFGSGTQLSVL.

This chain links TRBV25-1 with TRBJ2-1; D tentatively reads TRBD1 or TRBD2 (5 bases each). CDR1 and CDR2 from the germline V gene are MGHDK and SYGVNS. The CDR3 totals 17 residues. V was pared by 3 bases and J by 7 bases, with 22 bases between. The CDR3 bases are TGTGCCAGCAGTGATGGGGGTGGCGGACGACATAGAAATGAGCAGTTCTTC. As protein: CASSDGGGGRHRNEQFF.

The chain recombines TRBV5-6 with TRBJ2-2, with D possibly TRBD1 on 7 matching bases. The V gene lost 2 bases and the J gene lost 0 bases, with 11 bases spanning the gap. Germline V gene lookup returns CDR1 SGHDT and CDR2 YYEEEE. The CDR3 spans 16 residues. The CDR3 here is CASSFAGTANTGELFF. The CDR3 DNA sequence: TGTGCCAGCAGCTTCGCGGGGACAGCGAACACCGGGGAGCTGTTTTTT. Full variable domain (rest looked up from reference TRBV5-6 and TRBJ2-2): DAGVTQSPTHLIKTRGQQVTLRCSPKSGHDTVSWYQQALGQGPQFIFQYYEEEERQRGNFPDRFSGHQFPNYSSELNVNALLLGDSALYLCASSFAGTANTGELFFGEGSRLTVL.

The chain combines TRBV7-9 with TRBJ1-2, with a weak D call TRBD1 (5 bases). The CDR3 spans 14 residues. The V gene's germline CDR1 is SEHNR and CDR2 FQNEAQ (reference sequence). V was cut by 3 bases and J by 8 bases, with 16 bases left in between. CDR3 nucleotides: TGTGCCAGCAGCTTTCTTTCAGGGAGTGGCGGCTACACCTTC. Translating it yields CASSFLSGSGGYTF.

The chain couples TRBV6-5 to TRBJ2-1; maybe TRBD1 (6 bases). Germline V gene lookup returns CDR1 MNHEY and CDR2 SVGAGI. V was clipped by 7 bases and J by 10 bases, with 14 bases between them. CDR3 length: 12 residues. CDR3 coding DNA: TGTGCCAGCAATAACAGGGTTGGCGAGCAGTTCTTC. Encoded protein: CASNNRVGEQFF.